What follows are 29 T cell receptor delta chains derived from one specimen sequenced in a study of gamma-delta T cells after stem cell transplantation. TCRdb reprocessed the RT-PCR reads through CATT. In the table there are several thousand delta-chain clones, 1.5% to 2% of which are singletons. The sequencing sample was made of gamma-delta T cells. The receptor source for this set is a human donor. It is not recorded whose cells these are; they may come from a transplant donor.

In its sample, this clone is medium-sized (0.01 to 0.1%). The sample holds other DNA sequences that translate to the same CDR3. The chain recombines TRDV2 with TRDJ1; TRDD3 matches 8 bases. Germline V gene sequence: CDR1 GEAIGNYY, CDR2 EKD. The V and J ends lost 1 base and 0 bases, in that order; junction bases with no gene match: 12. This CDR3 contains 18 residues. The CDR3 DNA follows: TGTGCCTGTGACACTCTTCGTACTGGGGGCCCTTACACCGATAAACTCATCTTT. Amino acid sequence: CACDTLRTGGPYTDKLIF.

The V call is TRDV2, the J call TRDJ1; 9 positions match TRDD3. The J segment lost 0 bases and the V segment lost 2 bases, leaving 9 bases of the junction unmatched. This CDR3 is 17 amino acids long. CDR1 and CDR2 from the germline V gene are GEAIGNYY and EKD. CDR3 loop: CACDILGDARDTDKLIF. The CDR3 DNA reads TGTGCCTGTGACATTCTGGGGGATGCGCGGGACACCGATAAACTCATCTTT.

The chain has TRDV2 and TRDJ1; no reliable D call. This CDR3 is 18 amino acids long. CDR1 and CDR2 from the germline V gene are GEAIGNYY and EKD. Trimming left V 4 bases short and J 0 bases short, with 23 bases between. This chain's CDR3 is CACDSVSGMSGYTDKLIF. CDR3 coding DNA: TGTGCCTGTGATTCGGTGTCTGGAATGAGCGGGTACACCGATAAACTCATCTTT.

J is TRDJ3 and V is TRDV2; D perhaps matches TRDD3 (6 bases). This CDR3 spans 17 amino acids. Germline lookup yields CDR1 GEAIGNYY and CDR2 EKD. V lost 0 bases and J lost 4, with 12 bases in between. The CDR3 reads CACDTVLGTWDTRQMFF. Written as DNA, the CDR3 is TGTGCCTGTGACACCGTACTGGGTACGTGGGACACCCGACAGATGTTTTTC.

This clone came up a few times. This sequence is one base from a far larger clone and is likely a read error. The sample holds other DNA sequences that translate to the same CDR3. V gene TRDV2 combines with J gene TRDJ3; the match to TRDD3 covers 12 bases. Germline V gene data show CDR1 as GEAIGNYY and CDR2 as EKD. The CDR3 length is 20 residues. V shed 2 bases and J 1 base; nucleotides not matched to a gene: 8. CDR3 bases: TGTGCCTGTGACAATACTGGGGGATACTTGCCGTCCTGGGACACCCGACAGATGTTTTTC. As protein: CACDNTGGYLPSWDTRQMFF.

In the case of this clone: This is likely an artifact of a read error, given a far larger clone one base away. This sample also contains other DNA sequences that code for the same CDR3. The chain carries TRDV2 and TRDJ1, with D possibly TRDD3 on 6 matching bases. Looked up from germline, CDR1 is GEAIGNYY and CDR2 is EKD. Trimming left V 1 base short and J 3 bases short, with 29 bases between. CDR3 length: 20 amino acids. The CDR3 DNA reads as TGTGCCTGTGACACGGGGTCTCTTTTGTTGGGGGCCCCCGTACCCGATAAACTCATCTTT. Translating it yields CACDTGSLLLGAPVPDKLIF.

As regards this clone: A far larger clone is just one base off, so this is likely a read error. The same CDR3 arises from other DNA sequences in this sample as well. The CDR3 nucleotides read TGTGCCTGTGACACCTTAATGCAATTGGGGGCCTCTTATGACACCGACAAACTCATCTTT. It encodes CACDTLMQLGASYDTDKLIF. The rearrangement links TRDV2 to TRDJ1; a weak D match, TRDD3 (6 bases). This CDR3 spans 20 amino acids. Germline lookup yields CDR1 GEAIGNYY and CDR2 EKD.

Of note for this clone: A far larger clone differs by one base, so this is likely a read error. Other DNA sequences in the sample encode the same CDR3. This chain links TRDV2 with TRDJ1, with TRDD3 matching over 12 bases. The CDR3 runs 18 residues. Germline V gene data show CDR1 as GEAIGNYY and CDR2 as EKD. The CDR3 DNA sequence: TGTGCCTGTGACCCCGCTGGGGGATACGGGACAAGGACCGATAAACTCATTTTT. It encodes CACDPAGGYGTRTDKLIF.

This clone was seen only a few times. TCRdb pairs this DNA with a much larger clone's protein that differs at residue 4, likely a read error; the protein shown was translated from the DNA. CDR3 DNA sequence: TGTGCCTGTGGCATTTTACTGGGGGATACGGAGAAACTCATCTTT. It yields the protein CACGILLGDTEKLIF. The chain couples TRDV2 to TRDJ1, with 13 bases fitting TRDD3. The CDR3 totals 15 residues. Germline CDR1 reads GEAIGNYY; CDR2 reads EKD. The junction had 10 bases not matched to a gene; V was cut back by 5 bases and J by 8 bases.

This clone is labeled medium-sized. At the DNA level, this CDR3 is encoded by other sequences in the same sample as well. The genes are TRDV2 and TRDJ1; 13 bases are shared with TRDD3. V gave up 2 bases and J gave up 4 bases; unmatched junction bases: 21. The CDR3 contains 21 residues. Germline CDR1 is GEAIGNYY and CDR2 is EKD. CDR3 DNA sequence: TGTGCCTGTGACATGATACTGGGGGATACGGGTCCACAACCAGGGAACGATAAACTCATCTTT. Translation gives CACDMILGDTGPQPGNDKLIF.

In the case of this clone: TCRdb lists the protein of a much larger clone for this DNA, which differs at residue 11, so this is likely a read error; the protein given here is translated from the DNA itself. V is TRDV2 and J is TRDJ1; 13 nucleotides align to TRDD3. CDR1 and CDR2 from the germline V gene are GEAIGNYY and EKD. V shed 0 bases, J shed 0 bases, and the junction held 6 bases outside the gene matches. The length of the CDR3 is 18 residues. CDR3 coding DNA: TGTGCCTGTGACACCATACTGGGGGATACGCATTACACCGATAAACTCATCTTT. Translation: CACDTILGDTHYTDKLIF.

Details on this clone: A far larger clone is a single base away, which makes a read error likely. The chain uses TRDV2 and TRDJ1; D call uncertain. Germline CDR1 and CDR2: GEAIGNYY and EKD. There are 16 residues in the CDR3. DNA for the CDR3: TGTGCCTGTGACACCGTGGAGGAGTTATACACCAATAAACTCATCTTT. Translating gives CACDTVEELYTNKLIF.

To note about this clone: This sequence is one base from a far larger clone and is likely a read error. The same CDR3 arises from other DNA sequences in this sample as well. This chain uses TRDV2 with TRDJ1, with 13 bases matching TRDD3. The length of the CDR3 is 18 residues. The germline gives CDR1 GEAIGNYY, CDR2 EKD. The J segment lost 0 bases and the V segment lost 0 bases, leaving 6 bases of the junction unmatched. The CDR3, as DNA: TGTGCCTGTGACACCGTCTCGACTGGGGGATACGACACCGATAAACTCATCTTT. Protein: CACDTVSTGGYDTDKLIF.

With regard to this clone: This likely stems from a read error, as it lies one base from a far larger clone. The same CDR3 is also encoded by other DNA sequences in this sample. The genes are TRDV2 and TRDJ1, with D possibly being TRDD3 (6 bases). This CDR3 has 16 amino acids. CDR1 and CDR2 from the germline V gene are GEAIGNYY and EKD. The V end was cut by 1 base, the J end by 0 bases, with 14 bases between. CDR3 coding DNA: TGTGCCTGTGACACTGTTGGGGGGGGAAACACCGATAAACTCATCTTT. It encodes CACDTVGGGNTDKLIF.

The chain joins TRDV2 to TRDJ1, with 13 bases lining up with TRDD3. This CDR3 spans 22 amino acids. The germline V gene has CDR1 GEAIGNYY and CDR2 EKD. Trimming at V came to 7 bases and at J to 0 bases, leaving 25 bases not matched to a gene. The CDR3 sequence: CACFVLGDTRDRKDVYTDKLIF. CDR3 DNA: TGTGCCTGCTTCGTACTGGGGGATACGCGGGACCGCAAGGACGTTTACACCGATAAACTCATCTTT.

This chain connects TRDV2 to TRDJ1, with 9 nucleotides matching TRDD3. The CDR3 spans 16 residues. Trimming removed 3 bases from V and 0 bases from J; junction bases left unmatched: 7. The germline CDR1 and CDR2 sequences are GEAIGNYY and EKD. CDR3 sequence: CACDGLSGGYTDKLIF. In nucleotides, the CDR3 is TGTGCCTGTGACGGGCTTTCTGGGGGATACACCGATAAACTCATCTTT.

The chain combines TRDV2 with TRDJ1; TRDD3 matches 7 bases. The CDR3 is 18 amino acids. The germline gives CDR1 GEAIGNYY, CDR2 EKD. With 0 bases clipped from V and 0 bases from J, the junction kept 12 bases outside the gene matches. Here the CDR3 reads CACDTVAILGIHTDKLIF. CDR3 in DNA: TGTGCCTGTGACACCGTGGCGATACTGGGGATCCACACCGATAAACTCATCTTT.

Concerning this clone itself: This likely stems from a read error, as it lies one base from a far larger clone. Additional DNA sequences in this sample encode the identical CDR3. This chain joins TRDV2 and TRDJ1, with TRDD3 matching 7 bases. The CDR3 is 16 residues long. Germline-derived CDR1 and CDR2 are GEAIGNYY and EKD. This CDR3 is CACDTTWGSHTDKLIF. Here the CDR3 DNA reads TGTGCCTGTGACACAACCTGGGGGTCACACACCGATAAGCTCATCTTT.

There are a few counts of this clone. The protein TCRdb gives is from a much larger clone and does not agree with this DNA's translation at residue 15, likely a read error; the protein shown here comes from the DNA. The chain combines TRDV2 with TRDJ1; 9 bases line up with TRDD3. CDR1 is GEAIGNYY, CDR2 EKD, per germline. The CDR3 contains 17 residues. The CDR3 DNA sequence: TGTGCCTGTGACACGTCCTGGGGGATGACTTACACCGATAAACCCATCTTT. This translates into CACDTSWGMTYTDKPIF.

A remark on this clone: TCRdb's protein, taken from a much larger clone, differs from this DNA's translation at residue 13, likely owing to a read error; the protein displayed comes from the DNA. V usage is TRDV2 and J usage is TRDJ1; TRDD3 agrees at 13 bases. The CDR3 runs 18 residues. The V segment lost 3 bases and the J segment 3 bases; nucleotides outside the gene matches: 12. In germline, CDR1 is GEAIGNYY, CDR2 EKD. Here the CDR3 DNA reads TGTGCCTGTGACGCCGTACTGGGGGATACGCGGGACTCCGATAAACTCATCTTT. Amino acids: CACDAVLGDTRDSDKLIF.

This clone rates as medium-sized. The V and J genes are TRDV2 and TRDJ1; 8 nucleotides match TRDD3. Germline CDR1 and CDR2: GEAIGNYY and EKD. The V gene end was trimmed by 7 bases and the J gene end by 3 bases; junction bases not matched to a gene: 18. This CDR3 comprises 17 residues. The DNA of the CDR3 is TGTGCCTGCTACAACCTGGGGGAGGAGTGGGGTCCCGATAAACTCATCTTT. This sequence encodes CACYNLGEEWGPDKLIF.

This clone was picked up a small number of times. This likely traces to a read error, being one base from a far larger clone. The sample contains more than one DNA sequence encoding this CDR3. V and J are TRDV2 and TRDJ1; a weak D match, TRDD3 (5 bases). Germline V CDR1 and CDR2: GEAIGNYY, EKD. The CDR3 contains 17 residues. V gave up 0 bases and J gave up 1 base, with 17 bases separating them. CDR3 bases: TGTGCCTGTGACACCGTCACTGGTGGATTACGCACCGATAAACTCATCTTT. It codes for CACDTVTGGLRTDKLIF.

This clone was seen only a few times. This chain uses TRDV2 with TRDJ1, with 9 bases lining up with TRDD3. Looked up from germline, CDR1 is GEAIGNYY and CDR2 is EKD. The CDR3 spans 15 residues. V was pared by 2 bases and J by 0 bases, with 3 bases of the junction left unmatched. For the CDR3, the DNA is TGTGCCTGTGACATACTGGGGGAATACACCGATAAACTCATCTTT. This gives the protein CACDILGEYTDKLIF.

With respect to this clone: This likely stems from a read error, as it lies one base from a far larger clone. Other DNA sequences in this specimen translate into the identical CDR3. The chain joins TRDV2 to TRDJ1; TRDD3 agrees at 11 bases. CDR1 and CDR2 (germline): GEAIGNYY, EKD. V shed 1 base, J shed 0 bases, and the junction held 6 bases outside the gene matches. The length of the CDR3 is 17 residues. The CDR3 sequence is CACDTVGDTGYTDKLIF. The CDR3 DNA follows: TGTGCCTGTGACACGGTGGGGGATACGGGATACACCGATAAACTCATCTTT.

Relative to its sample, this clone is large. The same CDR3 is also encoded by other DNA sequences in this sample. The V and J genes are TRDV2 and TRDJ3, with a possible D match to TRDD3 (5 bases). The germline V and J ends were trimmed by 0 bases and 0 bases, with 11 bases remaining between them. Germline values: CDR1 GEAIGNYY, CDR2 EKD. CDR3 length: 18 amino acids. CDR3 residues: CACDTGWVSSWDTRQMFF. The CDR3 DNA reads TGTGCCTGTGACACCGGCTGGGTTAGCTCCTGGGACACCCGACAGATGTTTTTC.

The table lists this clone with a few counts. The chain is built from TRDV2 and TRDJ1, with 9 nucleotides matching TRDD3. This CDR3 contains 17 residues. Trimming at V came to 0 bases and at J to 6 bases, leaving 13 bases not matched to a gene. CDR1 GEAIGNYY and CDR2 EKD come from the germline V gene. CDR3 in amino acids: CACDTLLNSGDTNKLIF. CDR3 coding DNA: TGTGCCTGTGACACCCTTCTCAACTCGGGGGATACCAATAAACTCATCTTT.

By its share, this clone is large. The same CDR3 is also encoded by other DNA sequences in this sample. This chain uses TRDV2 with TRDJ1; 8 nucleotides match TRDD3. Germline trimming cut 4 bases from V and 0 bases from J; bases unmatched to any gene: 6. CDR1 and CDR2 from the germline V gene are GEAIGNYY and EKD. The CDR3 extends over 15 amino acids. The CDR3 spells CACELLGANTDKLIF. The CDR3, as DNA: TGTGCCTGTGAGCTACTGGGGGCCAACACCGATAAACTCATCTTT.

The rearrangement uses TRDV2 and TRDJ1; TRDD3 agrees at 12 bases. The germline V gene has CDR1 GEAIGNYY and CDR2 EKD. The junction had 20 bases not matched to a gene; V was cut back by 3 bases and J by 7 bases. The CDR3 has 19 residues. The CDR3 is CACDPLLSGAGGYAAKLIF. In DNA form, the CDR3 reads TGTGCCTGTGACCCGCTTCTCTCCGGCGCTGGGGGATACGCGGCTAAACTCATCTTT.

This clone was seen a few times. Translating this DNA gives a protein that differs at residue 3 from the TCRdb one, which belongs to a much larger clone; a read error is likely, and the protein shown is this translation. The chain recombines TRDV2 with TRDJ1; 13 bases fit TRDD3. The CDR3 runs 19 residues. Per the germline V gene, CDR1 is GEAIGNYY and CDR2 is EKD. Written as DNA, the CDR3 is TGTGCCCGTGATCCAGTTACTGGGGGATACGCGGTTCTGGCCGATAAACTCATCTTT. This translates into CARDPVTGGYAVLADKLIF.